This entry lists 17 T cell receptor beta chains sequenced from one sample in a study of T cells after yellow fever vaccination. Using its own MiXCR run on the 5' RACE reads, TCRdb lists one record per CDR3 protein. The sample records approximately 300,000 distinct CDR3 sequences, roughly 10% being singletons. The source material was CD4+ T cells sorted from PBMCs, sampled 45 days after the yellow fever booster vaccination. The source is a man between 18 and 29 years old who received the YFV17D yellow fever vaccine.

The rearrangement links TRBV2 to TRBJ1-2, with TRBD1 matching 8 bases. This CDR3 spans 11 amino acids. CDR1 and CDR2 from the germline V gene are SNHLY and FYNNEI. The V and J ends lost 10 bases and 13 bases, in that order; junction bases with no gene match: 11. The CDR3, as DNA: TGTGCCACCCTGACAGGGGTAGATATCACCTTC. It is translated as CATLTGVDITF.

This clonotype was seen only a few times. CDR3 in DNA: TGCGCCAGCAGTGAGATCGGGCATGGGCAGCCCCAGCATTTT. Translating gives CASSEIGHGQPQHF. The V call is TRBV10-2, the J call TRBJ1-5; D uncertain. V lost 2 bases, J lost 7 bases, and 12 bases lay in between. In germline, CDR1 is WSHSY, CDR2 SAAADI. The CDR3 consists of 14 residues.

This clonotype was recorded many times. The chain links TRBV12-3 or TRBV12-4 to TRBJ1-1; D is unresolved. The CDR3 extends over 13 amino acids. V dropped 8 bases and J dropped 3 bases, with 13 bases sitting between them. CDR3 in DNA: TGTGCCAGCTCAGTCCGAGCGGACACTGAAGCTTTCTTT. Encoded protein: CASSVRADTEAFF.

The table lists this clonotype with many counts. The J gene is TRBJ1-3, the V gene TRBV15; no clear D. Trimming took 3 bases from V and 2 from J, leaving 11 bases between them. The V gene's germline CDR1 is LNHNV and CDR2 YYDKDF (reference sequence). The CDR3 runs to 15 residues. The CDR3 spells CATSRDPRPGNTIYF. As DNA, the CDR3 is TGTGCCACCAGCAGGGACCCGCGGCCTGGAAACACCATATATTTT. The variable domain in full, with the rest retrieved from reference TRBV15 and TRBJ1-3, is DAMVIQNPRYQVTQFGKPVTLSCSQTLNHNVMYWYQQKSSQAPKLLFHYYDKDFNNEADTPDNFQSRRPNTSFCFLDIRSPGLGDTAMYLCATSRDPRPGNTIYFGEGSWLTVV.

The chain links TRBV7-2 to TRBJ2-1, with a possible D match to TRBD2 (5 bases). The CDR3 is 15 residues long. The V gene's germline CDR1 is SGHTA and CDR2 FQGNSA. V gave up 5 bases and J gave up 8 bases, with 19 bases separating them. Here the CDR3 DNA reads TGTGCCAGCAGCATAAGGAGTCGGGGATTCTATGAGCAGTTCTTC. This gives the protein CASSIRSRGFYEQFF.

This clonotype has a handful of counts. J is TRBJ1-2 and V is TRBV28, with 9 bases fitting TRBD1. Germline values: CDR1 MDHEN, CDR2 SYDVKM. There are 16 residues in the CDR3. V was clipped by 1 base and J by 0 bases; unmatched bases: 3. The CDR3 sequence: CASSLLQGAPNYGYTF. The CDR3, as DNA: TGTGCCAGCAGTTTATTACAGGGGGCCCCTAACTATGGCTACACCTTC.

The sample holds one count of this clonotype. The chain uses TRBV10-3 and TRBJ1-4; D ambiguous. Trimming left V 3 bases short and J 0 bases short, with 2 bases between. Germline V lookup: CDR1 ENHRY, CDR2 SYGVKD. CDR3 length: 13 residues. The CDR3 is CAISDSTNEKLFF. The CDR3 nucleotides are TGTGCCATCAGTGATTCAACTAATGAAAAACTGTTTTTT.

This clonotype was seen a handful of times. This chain joins TRBV19 and TRBJ1-2; a weak D match, TRBD1 (6 bases). This CDR3 is built from 16 residues. V lost 10 bases, J lost 3 bases, and 24 bases lay in between. Looked up from germline, CDR1 is LNHDA and CDR2 is SQIVND (reference sequence). CDR3 sequence: CATRPYTASGDYGYTF. The CDR3 coding sequence is TGTGCCACCCGACCGTATACTGCGTCAGGGGACTATGGCTACACCTTC. The variable domain in full, completed from reference TRBV19 and TRBJ1-2, reads DGGITQSPKYLFRKEGQNVTLSCEQNLNHDAMYWYRQDPGQGLRLIYYSQIVNDFQKGDIAEGYSVSREKKESFPLTVTSAQKNPTAFYLCATRPYTASGDYGYTFGSGTRLTVV.

There are a few counts of this clonotype. The chain's CDR3 is CASSVPGQAYEQYV. The CDR3 nucleotides read TGTGCCAGCAGCGTTCCGGGACAGGCCTACGAGCAGTACGTC. The J gene is TRBJ2-7, the V gene TRBV9; 8 nucleotides align to TRBD1. From germline, CDR1 is SGDLS and CDR2 YYNGEE. CDR3 size: 14 residues. Germline trimming cut 2 bases from V and 2 bases from J; bases unmatched to any gene: 3.

This clonotype was seen a handful of times. The rearrangement links TRBV11-2 to TRBJ1-2; D ambiguous. The CDR3 spans 15 residues. Germline CDR1 SGHAT, CDR2 FQNNGV. V lost 1 base, J lost 1 base, and 10 bases lay in between. This chain's CDR3 is CASSLVPRVNYGYTF. DNA of the CDR3: TGTGCCAGCAGCTTAGTCCCCCGGGTTAACTATGGCTACACCTTC.

CDR3 protein: CASSLEYFADTQYF. DNA of the CDR3: TGTGCCAGCAGCTTGGAATATTTCGCAGATACGCAGTATTTT. The chain is built from TRBV5-5 and TRBJ2-3; D is ambiguous. The germline gives CDR1 SGHKS, CDR2 YYEKEE (reference sequence). Trimming stripped 0 bases from V and 4 bases from J, with 9 bases between. CDR3 length: 14 residues. The full variable domain, in which reference TRBV5-5 and TRBJ2-3 provide the parts outside the CDR3, is DAGVTQSPTHLIKTRGQQVTLRCSPISGHKSVSWYQQVLGQGPQFIFQYYEKEERGRGNFPDRFSARQFPNYSSELNVNALLLGDSALYLCASSLEYFADTQYFGPGTRLTVL.

This clonotype was picked up many times. The chain combines TRBV11-2 with TRBJ2-1; 12 positions match TRBD2. This CDR3 is 14 amino acids long. Germline V CDR1 and CDR2: SGHAT, FQNNGV. V lost 3 bases, J lost 9 bases, and 3 bases stayed unmatched. Here the CDR3 reads CASSFILAGGEQFF. Here the CDR3 DNA reads TGTGCCAGCAGCTTTATACTAGCGGGGGGTGAGCAGTTCTTC. The complete variable domain, with remaining parts taken from reference TRBV11-2 and TRBJ2-1, reads EAGVAQSPRYKIIEKRQSVAFWCNPISGHATLYWYQQILGQGPKLLIQFQNNGVVDDSQLPKDRFSAERLKGVDSTLKIQPAKLEDSAVYLCASSFILAGGEQFFGPGTRLTVL.

This clonotype came up many times. The chain recombines TRBV29-1 with TRBJ2-1; 9 bases align to TRBD1. V shed 7 bases, J shed 9 bases, and the junction held 10 bases outside the gene matches. Germline V gene sequence: CDR1 SQVTM, CDR2 ANQGSEA. This CDR3 is 13 amino acids long. The CDR3 spells CSAVQGAGFEQFF. CDR3 DNA: TGCAGCGCTGTACAGGGGGCAGGATTTGAGCAGTTCTTC.

This clonotype appeared a few times. This chain uses TRBV7-7 with TRBJ2-2; D is ambiguous. With 5 bases removed from V and 0 bases from J, the gap between germline ends came to 13 bases. There are 16 residues in the CDR3. Germline loops: CDR1 SSHAT, CDR2 FNYEAQ (reference sequence). The DNA of the CDR3 is TGTGCCAGCAGCCTTAGGGCCGTCGCGAACACCGGGGAGCTGTTTTTT. Its translation is CASSLRAVANTGELFF.

CDR3 region: CASSYSRDRANTEAFF. DNA for the CDR3: TGTGCCAGCAGTTACTCCCGGGACAGGGCAAACACTGAAGCTTTCTTT. This chain connects TRBV6-5 to TRBJ1-1, with 9 bases lining up with TRBD1. V lost 0 bases and J lost 2; bases outside the gene matches: 4. Germline-derived CDR1 and CDR2 are MNHEY and SVGAGI. CDR3 size: 16 residues.

This clonotype was counted at least ten times. The chain combines TRBV4-2 with TRBJ2-1, with TRBD2 matching 10 bases. The CDR3 runs 16 residues. Looked up from germline, CDR1 is LGHNA and CDR2 is YNFKEQ. V lost 0 bases to trimming and J lost 10 bases; unmatched junction nucleotides: 9. CDR3 sequence reads: CASSQDEASGGLEQFF. DNA for the CDR3: TGTGCCAGCAGCCAAGATGAGGCTAGCGGGGGCCTCGAGCAGTTCTTC.

Remarks on this clonotype: A junction end diverges from the germline sequence, so it may reflect a read error. This rearrangement joins TRBV7-7 to TRBJ1-1, with unresolved D. CDR3 length: 13 amino acids. The V gene's germline CDR1 is SSHAT and CDR2 FNYEAQ (reference sequence). In nucleotides, the CDR3 is TGTGCTAGCAGCCCCCTCTCCCTCGACAAAGCTTTCTTT. Translating gives CASSPLSLDKAFF.